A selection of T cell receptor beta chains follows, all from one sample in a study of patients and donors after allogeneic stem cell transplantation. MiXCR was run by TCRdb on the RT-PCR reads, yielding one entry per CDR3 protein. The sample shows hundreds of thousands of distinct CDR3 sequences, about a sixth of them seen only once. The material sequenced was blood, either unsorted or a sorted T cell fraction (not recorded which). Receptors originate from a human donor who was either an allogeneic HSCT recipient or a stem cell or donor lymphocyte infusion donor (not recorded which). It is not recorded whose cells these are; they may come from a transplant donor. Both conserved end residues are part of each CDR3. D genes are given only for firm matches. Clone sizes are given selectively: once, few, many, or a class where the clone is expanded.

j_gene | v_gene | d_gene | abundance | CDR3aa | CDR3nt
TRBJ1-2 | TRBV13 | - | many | CASSLGPEWGGDGGYTF | TGTGCCAGCAGCTTAGGCCCAGAGTGGGGGGGCGATGGCGGCTACACCTTC
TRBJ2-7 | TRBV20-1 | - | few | CSANNGDGAYEQYF | TGCAGTGCTAATAACGGGGACGGAGCCTACGAGCAGTACTTC
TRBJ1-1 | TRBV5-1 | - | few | CASSLALQNTEAFF | TGCGCCAGCAGCTTGGCGTTACAGAACACTGAAGCTTTCTTT
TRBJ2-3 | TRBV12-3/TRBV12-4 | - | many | CASSQRRGWGDTQYF | TGTGCCAGCAGCCAGCGCAGGGGATGGGGAGATACGCAGTATTTT
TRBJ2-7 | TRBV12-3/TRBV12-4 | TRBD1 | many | CASSPFGTEYEQYF | TGTGCCAGCAGTCCGTTCGGGACAGAATACGAGCAGTACTTC
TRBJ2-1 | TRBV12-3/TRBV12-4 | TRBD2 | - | CASSSRGAGRGNEQFF | TGTGCCAGCAGTTCGCGGGGGGCAGGGAGAGGGAATGAGCAGTTCTTC
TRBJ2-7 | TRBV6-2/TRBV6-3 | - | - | CASSYSVNYEQYF | TGTGCCAGCAGTTACTCGGTGAACTACGAGCAGTACTTC
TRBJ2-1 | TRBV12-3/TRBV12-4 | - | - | CASSLDRGLADEQFF | TGTGCCAGCAGCTTGGATCGCGGGCTAGCTGATGAGCAGTTCTTC
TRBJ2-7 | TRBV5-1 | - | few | CASSLADSAHEQYF | TGCGCCAGCAGCTTGGCAGACAGTGCGCACGAGCAGTACTTC
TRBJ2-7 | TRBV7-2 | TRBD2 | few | CARNSAGSSSYEQYF | TGTGCCAGAAACTCAGCGGGGTCCAGCTCCTACGAGCAGTACTTC
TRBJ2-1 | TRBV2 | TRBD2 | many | CASIRGDSYNEQFF | TGTGCCAGCATCCGGGGGGACTCCTACAATGAGCAGTTCTTC
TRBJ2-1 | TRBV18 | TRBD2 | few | CASSPRVAGVYNEQFF | TGTGCCAGCTCACCCCGGGTAGCGGGAGTGTACAATGAGCAGTTCTTC
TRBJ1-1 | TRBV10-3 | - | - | CAITPQGGGTEAFF | TGTGCCATCACCCCACAGGGCGGGGGCACTGAAGCTTTCTTT